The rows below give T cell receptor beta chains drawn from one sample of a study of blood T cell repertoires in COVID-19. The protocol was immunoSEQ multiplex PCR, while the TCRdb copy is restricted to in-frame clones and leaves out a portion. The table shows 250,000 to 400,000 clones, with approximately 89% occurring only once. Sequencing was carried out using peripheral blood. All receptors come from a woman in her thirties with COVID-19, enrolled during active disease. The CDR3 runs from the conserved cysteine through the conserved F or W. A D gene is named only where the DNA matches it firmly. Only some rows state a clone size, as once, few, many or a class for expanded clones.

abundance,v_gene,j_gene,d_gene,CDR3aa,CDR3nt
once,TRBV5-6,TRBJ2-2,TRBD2,CASSRWEGLSTGELFF,TGTGCCAGCAGCCGTTGGGAGGGGTTGAGCACCGGGGAGCTGTTTTTT
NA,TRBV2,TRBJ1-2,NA,CASSETGYGYTF,TGTGCCAGCAGCGAGACGGGGTATGGCTACACCTTC
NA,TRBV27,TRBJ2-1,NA,CASSLRGGALNEQFF,TGTGCCAGCAGTCTCAGAGGGGGAGCATTGAATGAGCAGTTCTTC
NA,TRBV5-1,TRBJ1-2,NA,CASSLGVETVGYKGNYGYTF,TGCGCCAGCAGCTTGGGGGTGGAAACTGTGGGGTATAAGGGGAACTATGGCTACACCTTC
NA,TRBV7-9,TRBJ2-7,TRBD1,CASSLLGQGFEQYF,TGTGCCAGCAGCTTACTTGGACAGGGTTTCGAGCAGTACTTC
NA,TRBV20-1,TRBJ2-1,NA,CSASFFGTGGLKNEQFF,TGCAGTGCTAGTTTTTTTGGAACGGGGGGCCTAAAAAATGAGCAGTTCTTC
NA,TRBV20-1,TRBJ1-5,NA,CSASPAYFGGNSNQPQHF,TGCAGTGCTAGTCCCGCTTATTTCGGGGGAAATAGCAATCAGCCCCAGCATTTT
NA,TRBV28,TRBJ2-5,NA,CASSLLQGGEETQYF,TGTGCCAGCAGTTTACTTCAGGGCGGGGAGGAGACCCAGTACTTC
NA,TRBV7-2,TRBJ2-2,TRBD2,CASSSPRERGGVGTGELFF,TGTGCCAGCAGCTCCCCCAGGGAGCGGGGGGGAGTGGGCACCGGGGAGCTGTTTTTT
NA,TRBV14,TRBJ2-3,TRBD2,CASSPWEGMVATDTQYF,TGTGCCAGCAGCCCCTGGGAGGGGATGGTGGCCACAGATACGCAGTATTTT
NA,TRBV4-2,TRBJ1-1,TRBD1,CASSQPNRGRGAFF,TGTGCCAGCAGCCAGCCGAACAGGGGGCGCGGAGCTTTCTTT
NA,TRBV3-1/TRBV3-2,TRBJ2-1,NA,CASSQDRAVEQFF,TGTGCCAGCAGCCAAGATAGAGCGGTTGAGCAGTTCTTC
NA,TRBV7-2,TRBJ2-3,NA,CASSSPPGDTQYF,TGTGCCAGCAGCTCTCCACCGGGAGATACGCAGTATTTT
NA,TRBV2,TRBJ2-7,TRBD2,CASMGAGGGGEQYF,TGTGCCAGCATGGGGGCCGGGGGGGGCGGCGAGCAGTACTTC
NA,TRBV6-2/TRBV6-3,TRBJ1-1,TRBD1,CASSKTGDVVTEAFF,TGTGCCAGCAGTAAGACAGGGGATGTGGTCACTGAAGCTTTCTTT
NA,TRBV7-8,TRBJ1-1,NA,CASSPTGGRTEAFF,TGTGCCAGCAGCCCTACGGGGGGCCGGACTGAAGCTTTCTTT
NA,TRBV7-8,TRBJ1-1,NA,CASSFPGGYTEAFF,TGTGCCAGCAGCTTCCCGGGAGGGTACACTGAAGCTTTCTTT
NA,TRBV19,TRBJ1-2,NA,CASSPGQSVGYTF,TGTGCCAGTAGCCCGGGACAATCCGTAGGCTACACCTTC
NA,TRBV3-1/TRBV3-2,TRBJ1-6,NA,CASSQDTPSDSPLHF,TGTGCCAGCAGCCAAGATACACCCTCCGATTCACCCCTCCACTTT
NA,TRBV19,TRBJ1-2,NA,CASSPAVYGYTF,TGTGCCAGTAGCCCGGCGGTATATGGCTACACCTTC
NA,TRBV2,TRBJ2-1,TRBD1,CASRPGTGSYNEQFF,TGTGCCAGCAGACCCGGGACAGGATCCTACAATGAGCAGTTCTTC
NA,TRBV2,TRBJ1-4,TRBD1,CASSRDRFYEKLFF,TGTGCCAGCAGCCGGGACAGATTCTATGAAAAACTGTTTTTT
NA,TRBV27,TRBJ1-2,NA,CASRAGFFYGYTF,TGTGCCAGCAGGGCCGGGTTTTTCTATGGCTACACCTTC
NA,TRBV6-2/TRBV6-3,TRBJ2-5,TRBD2,CASSFLAGGWETQYF,TGTGCCAGCAGTTTCTTAGCGGGGGGCTGGGAGACCCAGTACTTC
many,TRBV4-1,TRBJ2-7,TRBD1,CASSQGTGATYEQYF,TGCGCCAGCAGCCAGGGGACAGGGGCCACCTACGAGCAGTACTTC
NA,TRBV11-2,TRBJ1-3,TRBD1,CASSSLRDRAGNTIYF,TGTGCCAGCAGCTCCCTTCGAGACAGGGCTGGAAACACCATATATTTT
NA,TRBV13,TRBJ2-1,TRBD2,CASSQWGGLHNEQFF,TGTGCCAGCAGCCAGTGGGGGGGACTACACAATGAGCAGTTCTTC
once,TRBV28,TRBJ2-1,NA,CASIQHSYNEQFF,TGTGCCAGCATACAGCACTCCTACAATGAGCAGTTCTTC
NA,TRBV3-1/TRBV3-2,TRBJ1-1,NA,CASSRNLGGGATEAFF,TGTGCCAGCAGCCGAAATCTCGGGGGTGGTGCGACTGAAGCTTTCTTT
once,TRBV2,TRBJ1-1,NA,CASTTDTPEGDTEAFF,TGTGCCAGCACTACTGACACACCTGAAGGGGACACTGAAGCTTTCTTT
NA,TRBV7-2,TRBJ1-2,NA,CASSSPGYNYGYTF,TGTGCCAGCAGCTCCCCAGGATACAACTATGGCTACACCTTC
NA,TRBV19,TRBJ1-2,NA,CASISYSGLGYGYTF,TGTGCCAGTATCTCATACTCCGGGTTGGGCTATGGCTACACCTTC
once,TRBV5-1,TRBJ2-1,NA,CASSLVTGHNEQFF,TGCGCCAGCAGCTTGGTAACAGGGCACAATGAGCAGTTCTTC
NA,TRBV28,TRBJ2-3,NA,CASTPSTDTQYF,TGTGCCAGCACCCCAAGCACAGATACGCAGTATTTT
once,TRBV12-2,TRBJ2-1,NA,CASRSRVYTGYTYNEQFF,TGTGCAAGTCGCTCCCGGGTATATACAGGGTACACCTACAATGAGCAGTTCTTC
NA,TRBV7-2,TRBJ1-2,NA,CASSLDIKSYGYTF,TGTGCCAGCAGCTTAGACATAAAAAGCTATGGCTACACCTTC
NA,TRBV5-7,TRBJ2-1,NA,CASSPDRTQFF,TGTGCCAGCAGCCCCGATAGGACACAGTTCTTC
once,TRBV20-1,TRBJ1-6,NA,CSASQGSSYNSPLHF,TGCAGTGCTAGTCAGGGGAGCTCCTATAATTCACCCCTCCACTTT
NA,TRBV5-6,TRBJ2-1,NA,CASSFSFSLDRYNEQFF,TGTGCCAGCAGCTTTAGCTTCTCGCTAGACCGATACAATGAGCAGTTCTTC
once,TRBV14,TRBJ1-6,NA,CASSQDVGTGNSLLHF,TGTGCCAGCAGCCAAGATGTTGGAACGGGGAATTCACTCCTCCACTTT
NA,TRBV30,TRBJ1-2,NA,CAWFPGVRGGYTF,TGTGCCTGGTTCCCAGGGGTCAGGGGTGGCTACACCTTC
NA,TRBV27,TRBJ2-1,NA,CASSPIREIWNEQFF,TGTGCCAGCAGTCCAATACGGGAGATCTGGAATGAGCAGTTCTTC
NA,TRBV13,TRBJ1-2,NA,CASSRTGDVYGYTF,TGTGCCAGCAGCCGGACGGGGGACGTCTATGGCTACACCTTC
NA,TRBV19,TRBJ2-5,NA,CASSMTGLEGPPQETQYF,TGTGCCAGTAGTATGACGGGACTCGAGGGCCCTCCACAAGAGACCCAGTACTTC
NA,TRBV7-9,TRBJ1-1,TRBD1,CASSLTATRDRDTEAFF,TGTGCCAGCAGCTTAACCGCCACCCGGGACAGAGACACTGAAGCTTTCTTT
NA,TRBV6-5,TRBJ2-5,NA,CASSYSVSSFQETQYF,TGTGCCAGCAGTTACTCGGTGTCTAGCTTCCAAGAGACCCAGTACTTC
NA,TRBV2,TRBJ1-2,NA,CASSEAGERANYGYTF,TGTGCCAGCAGTGAGGCAGGGGAGAGAGCTAACTATGGCTACACCTTC
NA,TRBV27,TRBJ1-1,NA,CASSLLGPGNTEAFF,TGTGCCAGCAGTTTACTGGGGCCGGGGAACACTGAAGCTTTCTTT
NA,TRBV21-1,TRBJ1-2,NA,CASSNPGQGLNYGYTF,TGTGCCAGCAGCAACCCGGGACAGGGGCTGAACTATGGCTACACCTTC
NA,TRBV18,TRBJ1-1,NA,CASSSGQRNTEAFF,TGTGCCAGCTCATCGGGACAACGGAACACTGAAGCTTTCTTT
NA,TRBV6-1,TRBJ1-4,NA,CASSRVVGEKLFF,TGTGCCAGTTCGAGGGTGGTAGGTGAAAAACTGTTTTTT
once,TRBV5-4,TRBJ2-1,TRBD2,CASSLDAGGVYEQFF,TGTGCCAGCAGCTTGGATGCGGGGGGCGTTTATGAGCAGTTCTTC
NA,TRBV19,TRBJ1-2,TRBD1,CASNPGTGTNYGYTF,TGTGCCAGTAATCCCGGGACAGGAACTAACTATGGCTACACCTTC
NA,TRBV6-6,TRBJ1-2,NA,CASSLDTTHGYTF,TGTGCCAGCAGTTTGGACACGACCCATGGCTACACCTTC